This TCR beta chain came from a study of T-cell memory formation after mild COVID-19. This clonotype appeared a few times. What it binds is unknown. Study-wide points: Confirmation was lacking for SARS-CoV-2 specificity of second-wave clones that peaked on day 37.

In TCRdb, the 5' RACE reads were re-called with MiXCR into one record per CDR3 protein. The sample has approximately 400,000 distinct CDR3 sequences; approximately 24% are singletons. After removal of 0 bases from V and 1 base from J, the junction contained 2 bases not matched to a gene. The germline V gene has CDR1 LGHNA and CDR2 YNFKEQ. This CDR3 contains 17 residues. Sequencing was done on a sample of PBMCs or a T cell subset sorted from them (not recorded which). The receptor was isolated from an adult woman who had mild COVID-19 (a few samples of this study predate the infection). Cell type and time point are not known. V gene TRBV4-2 combines with J gene TRBJ2-2, with 10 bases fitting TRBD2. CDR3 DNA: TGTGCCAGCAGCCAAGATATAGCGGGAGGGAACACCGGGGAGCTGTTTTTT. This gives the protein CASSQDIAGGNTGELFF.